The source of this T cell receptor (beta chain) is a study of post-analysis software for immune sequencing data. Study results and limitations: Comparison of patients with controls showed about 5 TRBV segments more frequent in patients, TRBV5-6, TRBV5-1 and TRBV20-1 among them.

This clonotype was detected a few times. The antigen is undetermined. This CDR3 contains 15 residues. The germline V and J ends were trimmed by 0 bases and 8 bases, with 15 bases remaining between them. CDR1 is SGHRS and CDR2 is YFSETQ in the germline V gene. TCR beta cDNA libraries had unique molecular identifiers. TCRdb recomputed calls from the PCR reads with MiXCR, one row per CDR3 protein. Counted here are 350,000 to 500,000 distinct CDR3 sequences, about 40% occurring once; the ten biggest clones make up 7.5% to 8.5%. Material for sequencing was blood. The receptor's source is a girl aged 2 to 10 with multiple sclerosis. This sequence joins TRBV5-1 and TRBJ2-1, with D tentatively TRBD1 (5 bases). CDR3 sequence (DNA): TGCGCCAGCAGCTTGGATGGCAGGGCTGGGGATGAGCAGTTCTTC. This encodes CASSLDGRAGDEQFF. The full variable domain, completed using reference TRBV5-1 and TRBJ2-1, is KAGVTQTPRYLIKTRGQQVTLSCSPISGHRSVSWYQQTPGQGLQFLFEYFSETQRNKGNFPGRFSGRQFSNSRSEMNVSTLELGDSALYLCASSLDGRAGDEQFFGPGTRLTVL.